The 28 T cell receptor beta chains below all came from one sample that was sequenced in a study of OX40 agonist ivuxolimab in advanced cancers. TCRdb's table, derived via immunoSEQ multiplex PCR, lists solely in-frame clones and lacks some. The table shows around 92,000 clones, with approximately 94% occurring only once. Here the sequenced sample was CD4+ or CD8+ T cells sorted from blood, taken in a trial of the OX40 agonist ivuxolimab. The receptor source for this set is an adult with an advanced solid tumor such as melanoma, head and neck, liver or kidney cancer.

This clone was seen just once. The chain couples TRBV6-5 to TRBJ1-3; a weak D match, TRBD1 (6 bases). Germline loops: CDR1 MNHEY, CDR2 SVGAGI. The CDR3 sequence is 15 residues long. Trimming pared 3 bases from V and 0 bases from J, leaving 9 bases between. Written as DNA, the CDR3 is TGTGCCAGCAGTTATGGACAGAGCTCTGGAAACACCATATATTTT. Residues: CASSYGQSSGNTIYF.

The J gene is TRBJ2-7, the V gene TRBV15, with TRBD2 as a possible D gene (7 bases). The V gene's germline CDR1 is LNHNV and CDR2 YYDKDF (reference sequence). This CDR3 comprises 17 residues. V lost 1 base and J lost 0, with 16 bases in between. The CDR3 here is CATSRGEGGGPSYEQYF. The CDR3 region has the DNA TGTGCCACCAGCAGAGGGGAGGGGGGGGGCCCCTCCTACGAGCAGTACTTC.

The CDR3 protein is CASSLVLGRQQPQHF. In DNA, the CDR3 is TGTGCCAGCAGCTTGGTCCTGGGGCGCCAGCAGCCCCAGCATTTT. The gene calls are TRBV5-5 and TRBJ1-5; perhaps TRBD1 as D (5 bases). CDR1 and CDR2 from the germline V gene are SGHKS and YYEKEE (reference sequence). V lost 0 bases and J 7 bases, leaving 14 bases between the germline ends. The CDR3 contains 15 residues.

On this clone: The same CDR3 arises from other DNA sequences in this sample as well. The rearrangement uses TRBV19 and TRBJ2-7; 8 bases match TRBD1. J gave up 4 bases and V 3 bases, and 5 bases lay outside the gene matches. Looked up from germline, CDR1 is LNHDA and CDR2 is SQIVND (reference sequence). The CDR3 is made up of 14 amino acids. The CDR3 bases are TGTGCCAGTAGTATTGGACAGGGAGTATACGAGCAGTACTTC. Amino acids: CASSIGQGVYEQYF.

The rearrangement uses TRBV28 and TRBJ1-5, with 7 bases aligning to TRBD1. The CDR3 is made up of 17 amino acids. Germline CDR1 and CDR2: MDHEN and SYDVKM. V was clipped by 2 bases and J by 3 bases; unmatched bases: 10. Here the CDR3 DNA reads TGTGCCAGCAGTTTACTCGGCCAGGGGGTCGACAATCAGCCCCAGCATTTT. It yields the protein CASSLLGQGVDNQPQHF.

CDR3 loop: CATLGSTEAFF. The CDR3, as DNA: TGTGCCACACTAGGGAGCACTGAAGCTTTCTTT. The chain uses TRBV28 and TRBJ1-1; D gene uncertain. V was cut by 10 bases and J by 4 bases, with 10 bases left in between. Germline values: CDR1 MDHEN, CDR2 SYDVKM. The CDR3 length is 11 residues.

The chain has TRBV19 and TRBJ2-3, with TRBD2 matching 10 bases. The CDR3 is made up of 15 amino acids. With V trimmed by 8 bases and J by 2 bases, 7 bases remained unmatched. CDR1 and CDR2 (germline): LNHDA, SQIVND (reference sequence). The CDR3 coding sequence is TGTGCCAGTTCCTATAGCGGGGGGCCCACAGATACGCAGTATTTT. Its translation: CASSYSGGPTDTQYF.

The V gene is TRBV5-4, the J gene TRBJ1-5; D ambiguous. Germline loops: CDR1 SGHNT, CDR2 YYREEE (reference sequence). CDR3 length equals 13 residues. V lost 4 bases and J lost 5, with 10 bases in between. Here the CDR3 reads CASSTTPHQPQHF. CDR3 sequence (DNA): TGTGCCAGCAGCACAACCCCCCATCAGCCCCAGCATTTT.

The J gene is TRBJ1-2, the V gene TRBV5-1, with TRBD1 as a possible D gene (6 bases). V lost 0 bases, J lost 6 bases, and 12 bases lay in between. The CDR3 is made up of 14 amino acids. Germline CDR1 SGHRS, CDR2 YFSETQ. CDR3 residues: CASSLEGRGHGYTF. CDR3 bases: TGCGCCAGCAGCTTGGAGGGCAGGGGCCATGGCTACACCTTC.

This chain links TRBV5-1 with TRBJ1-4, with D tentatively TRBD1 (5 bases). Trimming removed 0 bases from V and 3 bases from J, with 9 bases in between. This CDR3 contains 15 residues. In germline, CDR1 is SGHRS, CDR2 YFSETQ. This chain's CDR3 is CASSLGDRANEKLFF. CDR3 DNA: TGCGCCAGCAGCTTGGGAGACAGAGCTAATGAAAAACTGTTTTTT.

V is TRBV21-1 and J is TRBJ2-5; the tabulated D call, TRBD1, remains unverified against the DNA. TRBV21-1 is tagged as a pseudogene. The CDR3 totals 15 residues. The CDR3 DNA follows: TGTGCCAGCAGCAAAGACTTGACAGGCCAAGAGACCCAGTACTTC. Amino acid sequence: CASSKDLTGQETQYF.

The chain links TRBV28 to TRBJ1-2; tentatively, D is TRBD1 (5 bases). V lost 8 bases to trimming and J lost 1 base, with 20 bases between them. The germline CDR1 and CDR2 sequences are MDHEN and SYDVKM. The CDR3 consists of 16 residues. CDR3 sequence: CASLGLPRGVNYGYTF. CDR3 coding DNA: TGTGCCAGCCTCGGGCTTCCAAGGGGAGTTAACTATGGCTACACCTTC.

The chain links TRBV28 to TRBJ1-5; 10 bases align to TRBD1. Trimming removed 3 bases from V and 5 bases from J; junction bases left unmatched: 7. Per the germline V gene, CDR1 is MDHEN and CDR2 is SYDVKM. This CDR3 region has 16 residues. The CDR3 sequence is CASSLAGQGIHQPQHF. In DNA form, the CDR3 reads TGTGCCAGCAGTTTGGCGGGACAGGGGATCCATCAGCCCCAGCATTTT.

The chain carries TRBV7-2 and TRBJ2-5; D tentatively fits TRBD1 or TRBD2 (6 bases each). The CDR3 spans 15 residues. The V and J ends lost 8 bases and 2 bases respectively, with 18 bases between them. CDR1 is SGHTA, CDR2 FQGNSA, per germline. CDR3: CASGLGGRRQETQYF. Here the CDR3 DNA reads TGTGCCAGCGGGTTAGGGGGGAGGAGGCAAGAGACCCAGTACTTC.

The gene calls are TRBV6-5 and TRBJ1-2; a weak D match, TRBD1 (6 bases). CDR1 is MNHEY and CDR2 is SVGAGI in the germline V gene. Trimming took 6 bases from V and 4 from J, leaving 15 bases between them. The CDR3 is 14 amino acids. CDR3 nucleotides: TGTGCCAGCAGCGATTGGACAGCCTCCTATGGCTACACCTTC. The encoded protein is CASSDWTASYGYTF.

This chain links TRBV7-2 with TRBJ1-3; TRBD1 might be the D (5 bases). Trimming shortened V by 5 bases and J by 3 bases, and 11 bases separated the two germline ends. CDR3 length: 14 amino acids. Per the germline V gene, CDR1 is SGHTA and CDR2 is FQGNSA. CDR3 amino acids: CASSPGGSGNTIYF. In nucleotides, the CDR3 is TGTGCCAGCAGCCCGGGGGGGAGTGGAAACACCATATATTTT.

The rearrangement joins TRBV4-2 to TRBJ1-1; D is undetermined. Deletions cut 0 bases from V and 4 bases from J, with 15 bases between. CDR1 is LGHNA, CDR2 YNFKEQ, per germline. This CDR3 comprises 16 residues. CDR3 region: CASSQDRIQMVTEAFF. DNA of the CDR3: TGTGCCAGCAGCCAAGATCGTATACAGATGGTCACTGAAGCTTTCTTT.

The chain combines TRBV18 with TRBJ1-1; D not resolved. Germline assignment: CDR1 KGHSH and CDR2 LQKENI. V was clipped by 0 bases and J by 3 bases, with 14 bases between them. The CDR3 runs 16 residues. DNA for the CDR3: TGTGCCAGCTCACCACCGTCCCGGGATTGGGACACTGAAGCTTTCTTT. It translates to CASSPPSRDWDTEAFF.

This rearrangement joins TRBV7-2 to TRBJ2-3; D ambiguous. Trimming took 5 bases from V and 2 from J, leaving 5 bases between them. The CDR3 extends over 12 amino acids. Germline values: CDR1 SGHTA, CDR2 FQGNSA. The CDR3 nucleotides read TGTGCCAGCAGCCCATACACAGATACGCAGTATTTT. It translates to CASSPYTDTQYF.

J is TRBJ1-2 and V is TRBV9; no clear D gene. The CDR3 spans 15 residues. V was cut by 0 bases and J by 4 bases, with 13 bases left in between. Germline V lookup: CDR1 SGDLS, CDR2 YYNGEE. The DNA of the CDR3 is TGTGCCAGCAGCGTAGACCCAACATCGGGCTATGGCTACACCTTC. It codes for CASSVDPTSGYGYTF.

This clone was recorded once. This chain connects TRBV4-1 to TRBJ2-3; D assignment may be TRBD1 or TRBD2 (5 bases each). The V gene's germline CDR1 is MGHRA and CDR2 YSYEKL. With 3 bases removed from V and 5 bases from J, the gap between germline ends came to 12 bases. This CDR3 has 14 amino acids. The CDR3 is CASSHRGAEDTQYF. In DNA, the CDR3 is TGCGCCAGCAGCCATCGAGGGGCCGAAGATACGCAGTATTTT.

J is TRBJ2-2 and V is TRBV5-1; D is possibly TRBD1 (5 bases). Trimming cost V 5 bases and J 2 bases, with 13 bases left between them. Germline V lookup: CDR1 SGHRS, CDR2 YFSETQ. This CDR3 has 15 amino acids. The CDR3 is CASSVGGANTGELFF. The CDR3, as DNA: TGCGCCAGCAGTGTTGGTGGGGCCAACACCGGGGAGCTGTTTTTT.

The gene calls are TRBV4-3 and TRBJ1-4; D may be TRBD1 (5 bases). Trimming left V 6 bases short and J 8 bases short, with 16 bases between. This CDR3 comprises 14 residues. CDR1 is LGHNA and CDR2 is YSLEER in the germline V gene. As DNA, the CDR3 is TGCGCCAGCAGGCGGACAACCTTAGGCGAAAAACTGTTTTTT. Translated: CASRRTTLGEKLFF.

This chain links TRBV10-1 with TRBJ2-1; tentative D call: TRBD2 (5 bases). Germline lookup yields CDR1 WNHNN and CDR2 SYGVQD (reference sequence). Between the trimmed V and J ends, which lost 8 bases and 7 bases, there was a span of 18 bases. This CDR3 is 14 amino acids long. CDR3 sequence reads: CASPALPGLNEQFF. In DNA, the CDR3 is TGCGCCAGCCCCGCCCTACCCGGACTGAATGAGCAGTTCTTC.

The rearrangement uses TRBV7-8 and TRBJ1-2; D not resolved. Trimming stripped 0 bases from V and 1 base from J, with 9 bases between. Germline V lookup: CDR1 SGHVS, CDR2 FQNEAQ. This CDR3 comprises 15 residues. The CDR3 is CASSLAQGINYGYTF. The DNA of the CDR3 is TGTGCCAGCAGCTTAGCCCAAGGCATTAACTATGGCTACACCTTC.

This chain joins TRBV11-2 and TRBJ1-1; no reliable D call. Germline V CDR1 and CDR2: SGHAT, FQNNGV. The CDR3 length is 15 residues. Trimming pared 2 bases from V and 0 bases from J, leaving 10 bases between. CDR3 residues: CASSLFGSLNTEAFF. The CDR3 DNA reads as TGTGCCAGCAGCTTATTCGGTAGCCTGAACACTGAAGCTTTCTTT.

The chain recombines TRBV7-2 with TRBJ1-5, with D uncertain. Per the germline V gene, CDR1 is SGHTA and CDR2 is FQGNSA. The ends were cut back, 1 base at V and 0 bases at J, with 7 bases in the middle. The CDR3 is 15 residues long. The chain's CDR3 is CASSLVGNSNQPQHF. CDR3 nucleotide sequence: TGTGCCAGCAGCTTAGTCGGAAATAGCAATCAGCCCCAGCATTTT.

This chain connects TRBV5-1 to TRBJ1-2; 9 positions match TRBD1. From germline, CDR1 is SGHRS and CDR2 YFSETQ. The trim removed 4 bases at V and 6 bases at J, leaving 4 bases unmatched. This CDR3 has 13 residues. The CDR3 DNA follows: TGCGCCAGCAGCCCGGGGACAGGGAATGGCTACACCTTC. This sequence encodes CASSPGTGNGYTF.